Listed here is a single TCR beta chain. Antigen unknown. The record originates from a study of cytomegalovirus exposure and HLA in healthy donors. The ends were cut back, 2 bases at V and 10 bases at J, with 12 bases in the middle. This CDR3 is 13 amino acids long. Germline V lookup: CDR1 WNHNN, CDR2 SYGVQD (reference sequence). Findings of the study overall: Prior analysis indicated that the majority of TCR beta V segments exhibited productivity approximately 90% or approximately 30% of the time. TCR association rates varied by HLA locus in a later analysis, with DRB1 highest and HLA-C lowest.

In the PCR, 60 Vbeta and 13 Jbeta primers were used. Methods used by the authors: Counted up in a later analysis, unique TCR beta chains came to 65 million to 100 million, with around 11 million shared. Sequencing was performed with immunoSEQ multiplex PCR; in TCRdb, only in-frame clones are kept and a portion is missing. V and J calls plus clone size are reproduced from that table; the DNA served to infer D and trimming. The profile shows some 120,000 clones, more than 65% of them singletons. The chain links TRBV10-1 to TRBJ2-1, with D maybe TRBD1 (6 bases). The sequence was collected from a woman between 18 and 30 years old in good health and CMV-seropositive. The material sequenced was PBMCs. The CDR3 DNA is TGCGCCAGCAGTGAGCGCCCGAGGGGGGAGCAGTTCTTC. This encodes CASSERPRGEQFF.